The source of this TCR beta chain is a study of blood T cell repertoires in COVID-19. Study in general: Italy, Spain and the United States were the sources of the convalescent and acute COVID-19 samples. Nucleic acid was either cDNA or gDNA, and it came from T cells, B-cell-depleted T cells, or PBMCs.

As processed by the authors: Estimated nucleated cell counts came from reference gene primer amplification. TCRdb keeps only in-frame clones here, not all; method: immunoSEQ multiplex PCR. V and J calls and clone size are as listed in that table; D and trimming were resolved from the DNA. The sample has 100,000 to 150,000 clones, approximately 89% seen once. The CDR3 length is 17 residues. Trimming removed 7 bases from V and 5 bases from J; junction bases left unmatched: 14. In germline, CDR1 is SGHTA, CDR2 FQGNSA. The receptor's source is a man aged 50-60 years with acute or convalescent COVID-19. The gene calls are TRBV7-2 and TRBJ2-5; 12 bases are a match to TRBD2. Sequencing used peripheral blood. This CDR3 is CASMLTRLAGVYETQYF. The CDR3, as DNA: TGTGCCAGCATGCTCACCCGACTAGCGGGAGTGTACGAGACCCAGTACTTC.